A selection of T cell receptor beta chains follows, all from one sample in a study of shared clonotypes between healthy human individuals. Here immunoSEQ multiplex PCR was the method, and the copy in TCRdb shows in-frame clones only, minus some. The data show roughly 2.1 million clones, just over 90% seen once. Sequencing was carried out using naive CD8+ T cells from PBMCs. Every receptor here comes from a man between 18 and 29 years old in good health. Some clones in this sample may be carry-over from other donors' samples. Each CDR3 is given with its conserved first and last residue.

V	J	CDR3
TRBV25-1	TRBJ1-1	CASRGLGGTEAFF
TRBV19	TRBJ2-3	CASSSVEGPGTDTQYF
TRBV30	TRBJ2-5	CAWSVLGEGEETQYF
TRBV5-1	TRBJ1-1	CASSQGQGATEAFF
TRBV27	TRBJ2-7	CASWGLAPHEQYF
TRBV6-5	TRBJ2-7	CASSYRSPGEQYF
TRBV29-1	TRBJ2-3	CSVEAGADSTDTQYF
TRBV30	TRBJ2-1	CAWSVLSREQFF
TRBV29-1	TRBJ2-7	CSVVRGNYEQYF
TRBV28	TRBJ2-3	CASSYGDTSTDTQYF
TRBV5-3	TRBJ2-1	CARRSNEQFF
TRBV9	TRBJ1-2	CASRGTGTETNYGYTF
TRBV7-3	TRBJ2-1	CASSLAGLAGGGNNEQFF
TRBV19	TRBJ1-1	CASSPVMNTEAFF
TRBV7-8	TRBJ1-2	CASSPSTGGVINGYTF
TRBV28	TRBJ2-5	CASSRTSGAQETQYF
TRBV7-8	TRBJ2-7	CASSPRRDKSIYEQYF
TRBV9	TRBJ2-7	CASSAEGLGSYEQYF
TRBV5-6	TRBJ1-1	CASSLGPGNTEAFF
TRBV29-1	TRBJ2-7	CSVEAGTSYEQYF
TRBV9	TRBJ1-4	CASSVEGLANEKLFF
TRBV7-3	TRBJ2-5	CASSGQGGETQYF
TRBV4-1	TRBJ2-7	CASSQDPTYEQYF
TRBV19	TRBJ2-1	CASSWTSSRSDEQFF